A single sample is the source of the 6 T cell receptor beta chains below, sequenced in a study of T cell responses to AZD1222 COVID-19 vaccine (dated by TCRdb to the early 2020s). Libraries came from the immunoSEQ multiplex PCR assay. The table comes from immuneACCESS by way of TCRdb, which keeps in-frame sequences with V and J called. Part of the clones is missing from these tables; in studies checked, under half for an unresolved V gene and the rest for unknown reasons. The sample table holds roughly 150,000 clones, of which 84% were seen once. The top ten hold 4.1% of the sample. The time point label of this sample denotes: baseline before first vaccination. The source material was peripheral blood, sampled on day 0 of AZD1222 vaccination. These receptors were collected from an adult in good health.

Concerning this clone itself: At the DNA level, this CDR3 is encoded by other sequences in the same sample as well. The gene calls are TRBV7-9 and TRBJ1-6; D gene unclear. Per the germline V gene, CDR1 is SEHNR and CDR2 is FQNEAQ (reference sequence). The length of the CDR3 is 14 residues. V dropped 1 base and J dropped 4 bases, with 5 bases sitting between them. This CDR3 reads CASSLEQYNSPLHF. The CDR3 DNA sequence: TGTGCCAGCAGCTTAGAGCAGTATAATTCACCCCTCCACTTT.

The chain uses TRBV9 and TRBJ1-5; D remains ambiguous. Trimming took 10 bases from V and 0 from J, leaving 14 bases between them. The germline V gene has CDR1 SGDLS and CDR2 YYNGEE. The CDR3 loop spans 14 amino acids. CDR3 region: CALIPRFSNQPQHF. In nucleotides, the CDR3 is TGTGCCCTCATCCCAAGGTTTAGCAATCAGCCCCAGCATTTT.

The rearrangement uses TRBV5-1 and TRBJ1-1, with D perhaps matching TRBD1 (5 bases). V was pared by 0 bases and J by 5 bases, with 14 bases between. CDR1 is SGHRS and CDR2 is YFSETQ in the germline V gene. The CDR3 consists of 15 residues. CDR3 nucleotides: TGCGCCAGCAGCTTGGGGACATCGGTAGTGACTGAAGCTTTCTTT. Its translation: CASSLGTSVVTEAFF. The full variable domain, rest sourced from reference TRBV5-1 and TRBJ1-1, is KAGVTQTPRYLIKTRGQQVTLSCSPISGHRSVSWYQQTPGQGLQFLFEYFSETQRNKGNFPGRFSGRQFSNSRSEMNVSTLELGDSALYLCASSLGTSVVTEAFFGQGTRLTVV.

J is TRBJ1-3 and V is TRBV9; the D is unclear. Germline CDR1 reads SGDLS; CDR2 reads YYNGEE. This CDR3 has 16 amino acids. V lost 0 bases to trimming and J lost 0 bases, with 10 bases between them. As DNA, the CDR3 is TGTGCCAGCAGCGTAGACACGGGCCGCTCTGGAAACACCATATATTTT. It yields the protein CASSVDTGRSGNTIYF. Full variable domain (remainder filled in from reference TRBV9 and TRBJ1-3): DSGVTQTPKHLITATGQRVTLRCSPRSGDLSVYWYQQSLDQGLQFLIQYYNGEERAKGNILERFSAQQFPDLHSELNLSSLELGDSALYFCASSVDTGRSGNTIYFGEGSWLTVV.

The chain employs TRBV5-1 and TRBJ1-4; no firm D call. Germline-derived CDR1 and CDR2 are SGHRS and YFSETQ. CDR3 length equals 15 residues. Trimming pared 0 bases from V and 4 bases from J, leaving 10 bases between. The CDR3 spells CASSLASTSNEKLFF. For the CDR3, the DNA is TGCGCCAGCAGCTTGGCGTCAACGAGTAATGAAAAACTGTTTTTT.

The chain is built from TRBV28 and TRBJ1-6, with unresolved D. CDR1 and CDR2 (germline): MDHEN, SYDVKM. The CDR3 loop spans 17 amino acids. V gave up 6 bases and J gave up 0 bases, with 15 bases separating them. CDR3 in DNA: TGTGCCAGCAGACACGGACGGGAGAGCTCCTATAATTCACCCCTCCACTTT. Protein product: CASRHGRESSYNSPLHF.